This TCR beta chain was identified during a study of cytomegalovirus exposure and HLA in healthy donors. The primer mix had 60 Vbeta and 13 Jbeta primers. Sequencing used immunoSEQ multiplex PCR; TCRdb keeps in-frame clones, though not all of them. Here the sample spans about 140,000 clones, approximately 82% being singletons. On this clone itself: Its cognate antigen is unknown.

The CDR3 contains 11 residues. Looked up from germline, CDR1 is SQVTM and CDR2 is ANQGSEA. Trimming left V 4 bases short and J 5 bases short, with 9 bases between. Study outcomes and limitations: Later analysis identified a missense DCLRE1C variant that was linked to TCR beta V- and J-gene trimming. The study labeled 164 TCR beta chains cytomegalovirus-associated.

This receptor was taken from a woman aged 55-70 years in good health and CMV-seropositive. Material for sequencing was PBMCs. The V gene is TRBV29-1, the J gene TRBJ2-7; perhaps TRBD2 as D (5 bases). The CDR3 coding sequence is TGCAGCGTTGTTGGGAGTAACGAGCAGTACTTC. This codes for CSVVGSNEQYF.